This TCR beta chain was documented in a study of Ad26.COV2.S vaccination and SARS-CoV-2 variants. The study, taken as a whole, reports: Vaccine and placebo groups showed comparable non-spike TCR breadth. Substantial response breadth was reportedly seen for spike-specific CD8+ and CD4+ T cells after vaccination.

The treatment: 15 to 20 received Ad26.COV2.S at low or high dose, single or two shots; five or six received placebo; per-sample allocation not given. On day 63 after the first injection, vaccine and placebo recipients gave samples. Donation came from an adult in Boston who was aged 18-55 years. An Ad26 vector was used to express Wuhan-strain SARS-CoV-2 spike as the vaccine. Germline V lookup: CDR1 SGHTA, CDR2 FQGNSA. The CDR3 totals 15 residues. V was cut by 1 base and J by 6 bases, with 13 bases left in between. Repertoires were generated with immunoSEQ multiplex PCR, while TCRdb's copy carries only in-frame clones and drops some. This sample has about 350,000 clones; around 89% occur once, and the top ten carry 5%. As concerns this clone: Antigen: not known.

This sample comprised peripheral blood, obtained in a trial of Ad26.COV2.S vaccine versus placebo. The receptor was derived from a person aged 18 to 59 who received the Ad26.COV2.S COVID-19 vaccine or a placebo. The chain employs TRBV7-2 and TRBJ1-5; TRBD1 might be the D (6 bases). CDR3 amino acids: CASSLEGRGVQPQHF. CDR3 nucleotide sequence: TGTGCCAGCAGCTTAGAGGGCAGGGGTGTTCAGCCCCAGCATTTT.